Shown below are 25 T cell receptor beta chains from a single sample sequenced in a study of monozygotic twins with cystic fibrosis. Sequencing was performed with immunoSEQ multiplex PCR; in TCRdb, only in-frame clones are kept and a portion is missing. Of about 24,000 clones listed, approximately 90% are singletons. The sample consisted of blood. These receptors all come from a girl between 2 and 10 years old with cystic fibrosis.

This clone has more than one count but fewer than ten. This sequence joins TRBV9 and TRBJ1-4; D is uncertain. Looked up from germline, CDR1 is SGDLS and CDR2 is YYNGEE. This CDR3 is built from 16 residues. Trimming shortened V by 0 bases and J by 2 bases, and 11 bases separated the two germline ends. The CDR3 coding sequence is TGTGCCAGCAGCGTAGGCGGGGAATGGACTAATGAAAAACTGTTTTTT. Its translation: CASSVGGEWTNEKLFF. Full variable domain (remainder filled in from reference TRBV9 and TRBJ1-4): DSGVTQTPKHLITATGQRVTLRCSPRSGDLSVYWYQQSLDQGLQFLIQYYNGEERAKGNILERFSAQQFPDLHSELNLSSLELGDSALYFCASSVGGEWTNEKLFFGSGTQLSVL.

The gene calls are TRBV30 and TRBJ2-1; no definite D call. Deletions cut 2 bases from V and 0 bases from J, with 8 bases between. Germline CDR1 reads GTSNPN; CDR2 reads SVGIG (reference sequence). The CDR3 contains 14 residues. CDR3 DNA: TGTGCCTGGAGTATCATGAGCTCCTACAATGAGCAGTTCTTC. This codes for CAWSIMSSYNEQFF.

Here the CDR3 DNA reads TGTGCCAGCAGTGGGGGGACAGGGGGCCATAGCAATCAGCCCCAGCATTTT. This codes for CASSGGTGGHSNQPQHF. The chain uses TRBV2 and TRBJ1-5; TRBD1 matches at 12 bases. The trim removed 4 bases at V and 0 bases at J, leaving 4 bases unmatched. The CDR3 sequence is 17 residues long. CDR1 and CDR2 from the germline V gene are SNHLY and FYNNEI.

This clone has just one count. The CDR3 here is CASSNPGSPTGYTF. CDR3 bases: TGTGCCAGCAGTAACCCCGGGTCTCCGACGGGCTACACCTTC. This rearrangement joins TRBV28 to TRBJ1-2, with unresolved D. The V and J ends lost 5 bases and 8 bases respectively, with 18 bases between them. Germline V gives CDR1 MDHEN, CDR2 SYDVKM. The CDR3 runs to 14 residues.

CDR3: CASSLGLARDTQYF. The CDR3 DNA reads as TGCGCCAGCAGCTTGGGACTAGCTCGAGATACGCAGTATTTT. The chain employs TRBV5-1 and TRBJ2-3; 7 bases are a match to TRBD2. V lost 0 bases, J lost 5 bases, and 3 bases stayed unmatched. Germline loops: CDR1 SGHRS, CDR2 YFSETQ. The CDR3 length is 14 residues.

The chain carries TRBV4-3 and TRBJ2-3; 7 bases are shared with TRBD2. The V gene end was trimmed by 3 bases and the J gene end by 5 bases; junction bases not matched to a gene: 2. The CDR3 loop spans 13 amino acids. CDR1 is LGHNA, CDR2 YSLEER, per germline. Here the CDR3 DNA reads TGCGCCAGCAGCCAGGGAGGGATAGATACGCAGTATTTT. Translated: CASSQGGIDTQYF.

For the CDR3, the DNA is TGTGCCAGCAGCTTAGGCCCAGGTGTTAATGAAAAACTGTTTTTT. Translating it yields CASSLGPGVNEKLFF. This chain connects TRBV7-2 to TRBJ1-4; no definite D call. The CDR3 covers 15 residues. Germline CDR1 is SGHTA and CDR2 is FQGNSA. V lost 1 base, J lost 4 bases, and 10 bases lay in between.

This CDR3 is CAWSISGVLDTQYF. The CDR3 coding sequence is TGTGCCTGGAGTATTAGCGGAGTGTTAGATACGCAGTATTTT. The chain joins TRBV30 to TRBJ2-3; possibly TRBD2 for D (6 bases). Trimming removed 2 bases at V and 5 bases at J, with 14 bases between. This CDR3 is built from 14 residues. Germline CDR1 and CDR2: GTSNPN and SVGIG (reference sequence). The full variable domain, completed using reference TRBV30 and TRBJ2-3, is SQTIHQWPATLVQPVGSPLSLECTVEGTSNPNLYWYRQAAGRGLQLLFYSVGIGQISSEVPQNLSASRPQDRQFILSSKKLLLSDSGFYLCAWSISGVLDTQYFGPGTRLTVL.

The chain recombines TRBV19 with TRBJ2-7, with D possibly matching TRBD2 (7 bases). The CDR3 covers 13 residues. Germline V gene lookup returns CDR1 LNHDA and CDR2 SQIVND (reference sequence). V lost 4 bases and J 8 bases, leaving 15 bases between the germline ends. The CDR3 protein is CASSSLAGDKQYF. CDR3 DNA sequence: TGTGCCAGTAGTAGCCTGGCGGGGGACAAGCAGTACTTC.

This clone was seen more than once but under ten times. This CDR3 reads CSVADPDYGYTF. CDR3 coding DNA: TGCAGCGTGGCGGACCCTGACTATGGCTACACCTTC. The chain is built from TRBV29-1 and TRBJ1-2; D is undetermined. V lost 6 bases and J lost 3, with 11 bases in between. The CDR3 spans 12 residues. Germline assignment: CDR1 SQVTM and CDR2 ANQGSEA.

The CDR3 DNA reads TGTGCCAGCAGCTTTGAGCCAGGGGGACCCTACGAGCAGTACTTC. It encodes CASSFEPGGPYEQYF. The V gene is TRBV7-8, the J gene TRBJ2-7; 7 bases agree with TRBD1. The CDR3 has 15 residues. The germline gives CDR1 SGHVS, CDR2 FQNEAQ. V trimming: 3 bases; J trimming: 2 bases; junction bases outside the gene matches: 7.

The chain employs TRBV27 and TRBJ1-1; possibly TRBD1 for D (6 bases). This CDR3 has 15 residues. From germline, CDR1 is MNHEY and CDR2 SMNVEV (reference sequence). Trimming took 3 bases from V and 4 from J, leaving 15 bases between them. The CDR3 here is CASSLGRGFGTEAFF. The CDR3, as DNA: TGTGCCAGCAGTTTGGGCAGGGGTTTTGGCACTGAAGCTTTCTTT.

The gene calls are TRBV7-6 and TRBJ1-1; D is unresolved. V lost 0 bases and J 3 bases, leaving 5 bases between the germline ends. Germline V gene data show CDR1 as SGHVS and CDR2 as FNYEAQ. This CDR3 region has 13 residues. Here the CDR3 DNA reads TGTGCCAGCAGCTTAGCGCTTGACACTGAAGCTTTCTTT. This gives the protein CASSLALDTEAFF.

This chain links TRBV27 with TRBJ2-6; D perhaps matches TRBD1 (6 bases). This CDR3 spans 15 amino acids. Germline V lookup: CDR1 MNHEY, CDR2 SMNVEV (reference sequence). V lost 5 bases, J lost 1 base, and 9 bases lay in between. CDR3 residues: CASSPQGSGANVLTF. CDR3 DNA sequence: TGTGCCAGCAGTCCACAGGGTTCTGGGGCCAACGTCCTGACTTTC.

This clone appeared once. V usage is TRBV7-9 and J usage is TRBJ1-1; TRBD1 is a possible D gene (5 bases). Germline V gene sequence: CDR1 SEHNR, CDR2 FQNEAQ (reference sequence). The CDR3 runs 15 residues. V dropped 1 base and J dropped 8 bases, with 17 bases sitting between them. As DNA, the CDR3 is TGTGCCAGCAGCTTAGGCGGGGCCTTGGCGGCCGAAGCTTTCTTT. Its translation: CASSLGGALAAEAFF.

The chain combines TRBV18 with TRBJ2-2; unclear D gene. The CDR3 totals 13 residues. Trimming stripped 3 bases from V and 6 bases from J, with 8 bases between. Germline CDR1 is KGHSH and CDR2 is LQKENI. The CDR3 here is CASSPSRPGELFF. The CDR3 DNA reads as TGTGCCAGCTCACCCTCTAGGCCCGGGGAGCTGTTTTTT.

This clone was counted a single time. The V gene is TRBV2, the J gene TRBJ2-7, with D unclear. V shed 1 base and J shed 3 bases, with 13 bases lying between them. The CDR3 totals 15 residues. CDR1 SNHLY and CDR2 FYNNEI come from the germline V gene. DNA of the CDR3: TGTGCCAGCAGTGAAGGTAGAGCCCTACTCTACGAGCAGTACTTC. It codes for CASSEGRALLYEQYF.

This clone was seen more than once but under ten times. This chain links TRBV7-9 with TRBJ2-5; D uncertain. Germline V gene lookup returns CDR1 SEHNR and CDR2 FQNEAQ (reference sequence). This CDR3 is built from 15 residues. V was shortened by 3 bases and J by 5 bases, with 16 bases between the two germline ends. The CDR3 loop is CASSLSSSLGETQYF. In nucleotides, the CDR3 is TGTGCCAGCAGCTTGTCCAGCTCCCTTGGGGAGACCCAGTACTTC.

The J gene is TRBJ1-6, the V gene TRBV6-4, with D tentatively TRBD1 (5 bases). The CDR3 covers 13 residues. Germline-derived CDR1 and CDR2 are MRHNA and SNTAGT. The CDR3 reads CASSRGVESPLHF. In DNA form, the CDR3 reads TGTGCGAGCTCAAGAGGGGTAGAGTCACCCCTCCACTTT.

The chain has TRBV7-2 and TRBJ2-3; 7 bases agree with TRBD2. Looked up from germline, CDR1 is SGHTA and CDR2 is FQGNSA. This CDR3 has 15 residues. After removal of 5 bases from V and 2 bases from J, the junction contained 7 bases not matched to a gene. The CDR3 nucleotides are TGTGCCAGCAGCCGTGGGGGGGATCTCACAGATACGCAGTATTTT. Encoded protein: CASSRGGDLTDTQYF.

This clone occurred a few times. The CDR3 loop is CASSDSVRWEAFF. The CDR3 DNA follows: TGCGCCAGCAGTGACTCAGTGAGATGGGAAGCTTTCTTT. The V gene is TRBV10-2, the J gene TRBJ1-1; D remains ambiguous. Germline CDR1 and CDR2: WSHSY and SAAADI. The CDR3 is 13 residues long. Trimming took 3 bases from V and 8 from J, leaving 13 bases between them.

The chain is built from TRBV6-5 and TRBJ2-5; perhaps TRBD1 as D (7 bases). The CDR3 loop spans 14 amino acids. Germline-derived CDR1 and CDR2 are MNHEY and SVGAGI. The V end lost 5 bases, the J end lost 2 bases, and 12 bases lay between the germline ends. The CDR3 protein is CASSIRGAQETQYF. The CDR3 bases are TGTGCCAGCAGTATCAGGGGGGCACAAGAGACCCAGTACTTC.

V usage is TRBV19 and J usage is TRBJ1-2; D unclear. The CDR3 has 14 amino acids. V was clipped by 5 bases and J by 7 bases, with 17 bases between them. Germline loops: CDR1 LNHDA, CDR2 SQIVND (reference sequence). This CDR3 reads CASSLRERSSGYTF. As DNA, the CDR3 is TGTGCCAGTAGTCTAAGAGAAAGGTCGAGTGGCTACACCTTC.

The V call is TRBV7-9, the J call TRBJ2-3; D is uncertain. With 5 bases removed from V and 1 base from J, the gap between germline ends came to 13 bases. From germline, CDR1 is SEHNR and CDR2 FQNEAQ (reference sequence). This CDR3 has 15 amino acids. CDR3 in amino acids: CASSRMGSGTDTQYF. The CDR3 nucleotides read TGTGCCAGCAGCCGAATGGGGTCGGGCACAGATACGCAGTATTTT. Combining the CDR3 with reference TRBV7-9 and TRBJ2-3 gives the whole variable domain DTGVSQNPRHKITKRGQNVTFRCDPISEHNRLYWYRQTLGQGPEFLTYFQNEAQLEKSRLLSDRFSAERPKGSFSTLEIQRTEQGDSAMYLCASSRMGSGTDTQYFGPGTRLTVL.

J is TRBJ1-1 and V is TRBV2, with no clear D. Trimming removed 4 bases from V and 5 bases from J, with 5 bases in between. The CDR3 is 11 residues long. Germline values: CDR1 SNHLY, CDR2 FYNNEI. The CDR3 DNA sequence: TGTGCCAGCAGTGGAGGAACTGAAGCTTTCTTT. Translating it yields CASSGGTEAFF.